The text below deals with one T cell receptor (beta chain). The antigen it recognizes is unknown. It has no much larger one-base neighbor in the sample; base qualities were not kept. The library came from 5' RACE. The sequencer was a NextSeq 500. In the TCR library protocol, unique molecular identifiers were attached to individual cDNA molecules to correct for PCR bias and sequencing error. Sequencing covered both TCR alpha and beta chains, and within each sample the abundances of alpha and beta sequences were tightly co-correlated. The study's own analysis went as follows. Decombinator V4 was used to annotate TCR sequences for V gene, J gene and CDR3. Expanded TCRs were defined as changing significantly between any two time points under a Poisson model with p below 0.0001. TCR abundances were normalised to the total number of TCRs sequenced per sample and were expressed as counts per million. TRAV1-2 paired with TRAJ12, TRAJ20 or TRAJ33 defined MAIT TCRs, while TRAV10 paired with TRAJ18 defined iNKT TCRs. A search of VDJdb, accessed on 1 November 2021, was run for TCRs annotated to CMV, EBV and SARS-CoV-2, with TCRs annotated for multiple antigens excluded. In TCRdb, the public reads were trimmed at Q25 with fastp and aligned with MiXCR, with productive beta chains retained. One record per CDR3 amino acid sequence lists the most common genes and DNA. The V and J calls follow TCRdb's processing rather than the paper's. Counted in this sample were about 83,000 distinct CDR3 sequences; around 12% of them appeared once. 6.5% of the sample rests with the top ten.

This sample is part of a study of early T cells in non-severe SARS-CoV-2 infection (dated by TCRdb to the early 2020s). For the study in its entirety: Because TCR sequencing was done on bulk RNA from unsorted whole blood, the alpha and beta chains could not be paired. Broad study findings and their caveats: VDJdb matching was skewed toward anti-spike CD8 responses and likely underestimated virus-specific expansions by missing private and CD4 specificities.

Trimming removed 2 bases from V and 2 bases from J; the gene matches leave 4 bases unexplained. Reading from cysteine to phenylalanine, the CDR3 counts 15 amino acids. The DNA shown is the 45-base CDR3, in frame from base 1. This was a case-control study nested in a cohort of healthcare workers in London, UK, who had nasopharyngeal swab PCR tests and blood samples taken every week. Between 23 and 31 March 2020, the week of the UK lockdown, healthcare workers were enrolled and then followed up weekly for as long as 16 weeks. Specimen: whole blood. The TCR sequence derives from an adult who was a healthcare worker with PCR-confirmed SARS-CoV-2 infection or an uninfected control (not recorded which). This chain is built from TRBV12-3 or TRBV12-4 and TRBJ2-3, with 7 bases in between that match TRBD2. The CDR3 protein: CASSLRGSFTDTQYF. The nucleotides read TGTGCCAGCAGTTTACGCGGGAGTTTCACAGATACGCAGTATTTT.